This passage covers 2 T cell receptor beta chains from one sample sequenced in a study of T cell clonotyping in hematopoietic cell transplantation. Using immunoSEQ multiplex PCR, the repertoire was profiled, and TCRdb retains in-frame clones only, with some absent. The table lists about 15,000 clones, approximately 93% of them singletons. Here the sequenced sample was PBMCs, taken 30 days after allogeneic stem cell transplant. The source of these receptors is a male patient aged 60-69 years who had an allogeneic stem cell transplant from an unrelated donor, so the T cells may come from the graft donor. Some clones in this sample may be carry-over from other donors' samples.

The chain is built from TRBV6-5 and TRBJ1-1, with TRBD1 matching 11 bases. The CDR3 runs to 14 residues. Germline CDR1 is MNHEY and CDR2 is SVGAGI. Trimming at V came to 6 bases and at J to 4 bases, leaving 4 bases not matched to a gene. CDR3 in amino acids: CASRPGTGGTEAFF. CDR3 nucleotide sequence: TGTGCCAGCAGACCGGGGACAGGGGGCACTGAAGCTTTCTTT.

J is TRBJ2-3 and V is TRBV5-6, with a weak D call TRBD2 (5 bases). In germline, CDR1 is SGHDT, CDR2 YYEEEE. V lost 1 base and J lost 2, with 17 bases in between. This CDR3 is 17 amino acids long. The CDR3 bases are TGTGCCAGCAGCTTGAGCGGCCAAGGGCTTTACACAGATACGCAGTATTTT. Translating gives CASSLSGQGLYTDTQYF. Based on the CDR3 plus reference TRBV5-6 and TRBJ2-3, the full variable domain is DAGVTQSPTHLIKTRGQQVTLRCSPKSGHDTVSWYQQALGQGPQFIFQYYEEEERQRGNFPDRFSGHQFPNYSSELNVNALLLGDSALYLCASSLSGQGLYTDTQYFGPGTRLTVL.